The 16 T cell receptor beta chains reported below all come from one sample, sequenced in a study of regulatory T cells in long-lasting Graves disease (dated by TCRdb to the early 2020s). The sample's time point label, decoded: newly diagnosed GD, antithyroid drugs for less than 3 months. For both TCR sequencing and RNA sequencing, RNA was extracted from PBMCs in TRIzol. Library construction relied on multiplex PCR. For sequencing, an Illumina HiSeq 4000 was employed. To build TCR beta libraries, CDR3 regions were amplified by Arm-PCR using iRepertoire HTBI primers. The public reads were quality trimmed at Q25 with fastp and then assembled into clones with MiXCR by TCRdb, keeping productive beta chains. CDR3 protein duplicates are merged, each entry listing the most common genes and DNA. In all, the sample holds over 500,000 distinct CDR3 sequences, and 16% of those were seen once. Of the sample, around 12% is held by the ten largest clones.

These data also featured in a second study, about T cells in Graves' hyperthyroidism and ophthalmopathy.

The sample consisted of peripheral blood mononuclear cells (PBMCs), taken at new diagnosis, from a patient treated with antithyroid drugs. The receptors shown here come from a man aged 18 to 29 with Graves disease. Donor details come from another sample of the same person, matched by shared clones.

This clonotype was observed a few times. This chain connects TRBV6-1 to TRBJ2-2, with a weak D call TRBD1 (6 bases). With 7 bases removed from V and 6 bases from J, the gap between germline ends came to 12 bases. Germline V lookup: CDR1 MNHNS, CDR2 SASEGT. The CDR3 has 13 amino acids. The CDR3 loop is CASNAGASGELFF. CDR3 in DNA: TGTGCCAGCAACGCAGGGGCTTCCGGGGAGCTGTTTTTT.

This clonotype came up a few times. This chain joins TRBV5-6 and TRBJ2-2; the match to TRBD2 covers 8 bases. CDR1 and CDR2 from the germline V gene are SGHDT and YYEEEE. This CDR3 contains 16 residues. Losses at the gene ends were 1 base for V and 5 bases for J; bases not matched to a gene: 7. The CDR3 bases are TGTGCCAGCAGCTTGTACCGGGAGGGGGGTACCGGGGAGCTGTTTTTT. The encoded protein is CASSLYREGGTGELFF.

This clonotype came up many times. The gene calls are TRBV27 and TRBJ2-5; 9 nucleotides line up with TRBD2. CDR1 and CDR2 from the germline V gene are MNHEY and SMNVEV (reference sequence). V shed 5 bases and J 0 bases; nucleotides not matched to a gene: 7. The CDR3 has 16 residues. The CDR3 region is CASSTRAGGDQETQYF. CDR3 sequence (DNA): TGTGCCAGCAGTACCCGAGCGGGAGGCGACCAAGAGACCCAGTACTTC.

At least ten counts were recorded for this clonotype. The chain carries TRBV11-2 and TRBJ1-1; unclear D gene. This CDR3 has 15 residues. Trimming removed 3 bases from V and 5 bases from J, with 16 bases in between. CDR1 and CDR2 from the germline V gene are SGHAT and FQNNGV. In DNA form, the CDR3 reads TGTGCCAGCAGCTTCCATGCCCGACGGGAGACTGAAGCTTTCTTT. Its protein product is CASSFHARRETEAFF.

As for this clonotype: A much larger clone differs from this one at a single base, so this may be a read error. The chain uses TRBV12-3 or TRBV12-4 and TRBJ1-2, with D perhaps matching TRBD1 (6 bases). The CDR3 extends over 14 amino acids. The CDR3 nucleotides are TGTGCCGGCAGTCGGTTAACAGGGTTGGGAGGCTACACCTTC. The encoded protein is CAGSRLTGLGGYTF.

The rearrangement uses TRBV27 and TRBJ2-1; 12 bases align to TRBD2. V was clipped by 5 bases and J by 9 bases; unmatched bases: 5. The germline CDR1 and CDR2 sequences are MNHEY and SMNVEV (reference sequence). CDR3 size: 14 residues. CDR3 in DNA: TGTGCCAGCAGTCACGGACTAGCGGGATCTGAGCAGTTCTTC. Translated: CASSHGLAGSEQFF.

As for this clonotype: A read error is likely here: a far larger clone is one base away. The V call is TRBV27, the J call TRBJ1-1, with D maybe TRBD1 (6 bases). This CDR3 comprises 14 residues. Trimming removed 1 base from V and 1 base from J, with 7 bases in between. Germline assignment: CDR1 MNHEY and CDR2 SMNVEV (reference sequence). The CDR3 region is CASSLWDTNTEAFF. In DNA, the CDR3 is TGTGCCAGCAGTTTATGGGACACGAACACTGAAGCTTTCTTT.

In its sample, this clonotype was seen once. The rearrangement links TRBV15 to TRBJ2-2; D is undetermined. The V end lost 5 bases, the J end lost 7 bases, and 14 bases lay between the germline ends. The CDR3 loop spans 14 amino acids. Looked up from germline, CDR1 is LNHNV and CDR2 is YYDKDF (reference sequence). CDR3 protein: CATSGRLSGGELFF. CDR3 bases: TGTGCCACCAGCGGTCGACTTTCTGGCGGGGAGCTGTTTTTT.

This clonotype was seen repeatedly, ten times or more. The rearrangement joins TRBV7-2 to TRBJ2-5; D is perhaps TRBD2 (7 bases). The CDR3 runs 15 residues. Trimming left V 1 base short and J 5 bases short, with 14 bases between. Germline lookup yields CDR1 SGHTA and CDR2 FQGNSA. The CDR3 DNA follows: TGTGCCAGCAGCTTAGGCGCGGGGAGGGGGGAGACCCAGTACTTC. Translated, it gives CASSLGAGRGETQYF. The whole variable domain, filled in from reference TRBV7-2 and TRBJ2-5, reads GAGVSQSPSNKVTEKGKDVELRCDPISGHTALYWYRQSLGQGLEFLIYFQGNSAPDKSGLPSDRFSAERTGGSVSTLTIQRTQQEDSAVYLCASSLGAGRGETQYFGPGTRLLVL.

This sequence joins TRBV10-3 and TRBJ1-5; possibly TRBD1 for D (6 bases). CDR1 and CDR2 from the germline V gene are ENHRY and SYGVKD. The V end lost 8 bases, the J end lost 5 bases, and 13 bases lay between the germline ends. The CDR3 consists of 13 residues. The CDR3 spells CAIRRTVYQPQHF. In nucleotides, the CDR3 is TGTGCCATCCGGAGGACAGTTTATCAGCCCCAGCATTTT.

This clonotype was counted between two and nine times. The chain carries TRBV2 and TRBJ2-7; tentatively, D is TRBD2 (6 bases). Deletions cut 2 bases from V and 2 bases from J, with 13 bases between. CDR3 length: 15 residues. Germline V gene lookup returns CDR1 SNHLY and CDR2 FYNNEI. CDR3 region: CASSESLAYPYEQYF. In DNA form, the CDR3 reads TGTGCCAGCAGTGAAAGTCTAGCGTATCCCTACGAGCAGTACTTC.

This clonotype has a count of ten or more. V and J are TRBV15 and TRBJ2-2; 8 positions match TRBD2. V was clipped by 7 bases and J by 0 bases; unmatched bases: 7. CDR3 size: 16 residues. Germline CDR1 and CDR2: LNHNV and YYDKDF (reference sequence). The CDR3 sequence: CATNRRAGANTGELFF. The CDR3 DNA reads as TGTGCCACCAATCGCAGAGCGGGAGCGAACACCGGGGAGCTGTTTTTT.

This clonotype was seen many times. The V and J genes are TRBV19 and TRBJ1-5; D not resolved. The V gene's germline CDR1 is LNHDA and CDR2 SQIVND (reference sequence). V was trimmed by 0 bases and J by 2 bases, leaving 17 bases between them. This CDR3 has 18 residues. In DNA form, the CDR3 reads TGTGCCAGTAGTATAGATCTTACCGGAGGTGGTGGCAATCAGCCCCAGCATTTT. The encoded protein is CASSIDLTGGGGNQPQHF.

This clonotype has more than one count but fewer than ten. The chain joins TRBV18 to TRBJ1-2, with D possibly being TRBD1 (6 bases). This CDR3 spans 16 amino acids. Germline-derived CDR1 and CDR2 are KGHSH and LQKENI. Trimming left V 2 bases short and J 1 base short, with 14 bases between. The CDR3 is CASSPETGLNNYGYTF. For the CDR3, the DNA is TGTGCCAGCTCACCAGAAACAGGGCTTAATAACTATGGCTACACCTTC.

The rearrangement joins TRBV6-1 to TRBJ2-2, with D possibly being TRBD2 (7 bases). The CDR3 totals 15 residues. Trimming stripped 8 bases from V and 7 bases from J, with 20 bases between. CDR1 and CDR2 (germline): MNHNS, SASEGT. The CDR3 DNA is TGTGCCAGCCGCCCGGGGGGCCGTAGGATCGGGGAGCTGTTTTTT. This translates into CASRPGGRRIGELFF.

CDR3 amino acids: CAWNYPDTQYF. CDR3 nucleotide sequence: TGTGCCTGGAACTATCCAGATACGCAGTATTTT. The rearrangement joins TRBV30 to TRBJ2-3; no clear D. Trimming shortened V by 4 bases and J by 4 bases, and 6 bases separated the two germline ends. The CDR3 has 11 amino acids. CDR1 and CDR2 (germline): GTSNPN, SVGIG (reference sequence). The entire variable domain, with the rest obtained from reference TRBV30 and TRBJ2-3, is as follows: SQTIHQWPATLVQPVGSPLSLECTVEGTSNPNLYWYRQAAGRGLQLLFYSVGIGQISSEVPQNLSASRPQDRQFILSSKKLLLSDSGFYLCAWNYPDTQYFGPGTRLTVL.